This T cell receptor beta chain comes out of a study of blood T cell repertoires in COVID-19 (dated by TCRdb to 2020 to 2021). About the study as a whole: Samples covering the acute and convalescent phases of COVID-19 were provided by collaborators in the United States, Italy and Spain. The material from the prospective study consisted of cDNA or gDNA derived from T cells, B-cell-depleted T cells, or PBMCs. Subjects who had been exposed to COVID-19, were actively infected with it, or had recovered from it provided the deeply sampled blood TCRbeta repertoires that made up the dataset. The repertoires were released in a freely available public database intended as a resource for research on the immune response to SARS-CoV-2. Samples were obtained from the ongoing ImmuneRACE study (first 160 participants) and from over 1,000 subjects provided by 6 global collaborators. The sample metadata nearly always contained a de-identified subject ID, COVID-19 status, age in years and sex. Where HLA class I and class II types were available, the types were taken from metadata supplied by the sample provider, not from assay-based typing. Results the study describes overall, beyond this receptor: The quantity of clinical and demographic metadata differed by source and by participant and was supplied without curation.

Whole blood was collected in K2EDTA tubes by collaborating institutions according to the institutions' own protocols. For TCRbeta analysis, collaborators shipped samples as frozen whole blood, isolated PBMCs, or DNA extracted from either of those sample types. The CDR3 covers 18 residues, taking in both the cysteine and the phenylalanine. The CDR3 DNA has 54 bases and is translated from base 1. The CDR1 and CDR2 encoded by the germline V gene are SGHRS and YFSETQ. Here V drops 1 base and J drops 1 base, and the junction holds 6 bases not matched to any gene. Only one count was recorded for this clone. Its antigen is unknown. No quality values exist for individual bases; no much larger clone is one base distant. The immunoSEQ Assay, a bias-controlled multiplex PCR, was used to amplify TCRbeta CDR3 regions from genomic DNA. Per the original workflow: Within the assay, amplification of reference gene primers was used to estimate how many nucleated cells each sample contained. Sequence reads were collapsed and filtered to measure the absolute abundance of every unique TCRbeta CDR3 rearrangement. For each sample, productive Simpson clonality was calculated as the square root of Simpson's diversity index across productive rearrangements. TCRdb holds this immuneACCESS table with in-frame rearrangements only. Some clones are missing; in checked studies, unresolved V genes explain under half, and the rest has no known cause. The V and J calls and the clone size are those of that table, but D and trimming were determined from the DNA. Present in this sample are around 80,000 clones, approximately 80% of which were seen just once. The ten largest clones represent less than 15% of the sample.

This sequence uses TRBV5-1 and TRBJ2-6; 9 of the junction bases match TRBD1. The sequencing input was peripheral blood. This clonotype was sampled from a human donor in a cohort sampled during active COVID-19. The bases are TGCGCCAGCAGCTTGACCGGGACAGGGAGTTCTGGGGCCAACGTCCTGACTTTC. The encoded protein is CASSLTGTGSSGANVLTF.